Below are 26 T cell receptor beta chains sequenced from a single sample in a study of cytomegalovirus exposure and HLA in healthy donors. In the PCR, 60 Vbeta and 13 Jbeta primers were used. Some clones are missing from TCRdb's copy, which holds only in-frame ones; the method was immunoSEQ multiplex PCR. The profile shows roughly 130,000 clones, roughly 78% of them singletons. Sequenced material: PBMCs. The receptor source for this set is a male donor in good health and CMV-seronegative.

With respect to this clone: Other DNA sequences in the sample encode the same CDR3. As DNA, the CDR3 is TGTGCCAGCAGCCAAGAAAGGGACAGCTCCTACGAGCAGTACTTC. This gives the protein CASSQERDSSYEQYF. V and J are TRBV4-2 and TRBJ2-7, with 7 bases matching TRBD1. V gave up 0 bases and J gave up 0 bases; unmatched junction bases: 2. Germline V CDR1 and CDR2: LGHNA, YNFKEQ. The CDR3 totals 15 residues.

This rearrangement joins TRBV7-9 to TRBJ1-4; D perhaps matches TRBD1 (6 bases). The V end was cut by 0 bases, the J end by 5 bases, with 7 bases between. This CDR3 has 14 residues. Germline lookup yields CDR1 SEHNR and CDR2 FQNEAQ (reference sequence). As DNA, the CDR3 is TGTGCCAGCAGCTTAGCAGGGGGAAATGAAAAACTGTTTTTT. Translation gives CASSLAGGNEKLFF.

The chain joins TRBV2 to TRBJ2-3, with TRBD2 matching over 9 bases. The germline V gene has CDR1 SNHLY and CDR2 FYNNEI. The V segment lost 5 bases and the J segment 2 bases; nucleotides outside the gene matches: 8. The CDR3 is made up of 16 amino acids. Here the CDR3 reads CASSRETSGPTDTQYF. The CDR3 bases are TGTGCCAGCAGTCGGGAAACTAGCGGGCCCACAGATACGCAGTATTTT.

CDR3 loop: CAFSTGSFADTQYF. DNA of the CDR3: TGTGCCTTTTCGACAGGGAGCTTTGCAGATACGCAGTATTTT. The chain uses TRBV30 and TRBJ2-3, with 7 bases that match TRBD1. Trimming cost V 7 bases and J 4 bases; bases outside gene matches: 11. Germline CDR1 and CDR2: GTSNPN and SVGIG (reference sequence). The CDR3 is 14 amino acids.

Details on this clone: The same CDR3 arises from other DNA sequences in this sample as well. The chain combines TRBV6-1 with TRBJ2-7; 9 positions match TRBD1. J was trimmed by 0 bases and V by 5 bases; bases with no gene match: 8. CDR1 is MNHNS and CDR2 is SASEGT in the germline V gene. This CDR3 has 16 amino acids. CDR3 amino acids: CASSKDRGASSYEQYF. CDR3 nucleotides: TGTGCCAGCAGTAAAGACAGGGGGGCCAGCTCCTACGAGCAGTACTTC.

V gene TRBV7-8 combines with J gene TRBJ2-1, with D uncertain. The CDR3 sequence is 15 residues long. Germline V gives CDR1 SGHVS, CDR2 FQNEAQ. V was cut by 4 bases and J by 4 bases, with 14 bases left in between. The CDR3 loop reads CASSSNPSQYNEQFF. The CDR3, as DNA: TGTGCCAGCAGCTCCAACCCGTCACAATACAATGAGCAGTTCTTC.

CDR3 nucleotide sequence: TGTGCCAGCAGCCACTACAGGGGTCCATCTGGAAACACCATATATTTT. Residues: CASSHYRGPSGNTIYF. The rearrangement joins TRBV11-2 to TRBJ1-3; 7 positions agree with TRBD1. CDR1 is SGHAT and CDR2 is FQNNGV in the germline V gene. This CDR3 spans 16 amino acids. V shed 5 bases and J 1 base; nucleotides not matched to a gene: 8.

The CDR3 DNA follows: TGTGCCAGCTCACCACAGTTGGGACAGGGGGCTGCTACTTACGAGCAGTACTTC. Translation: CASSPQLGQGAATYEQYF. The chain has TRBV18 and TRBJ2-7; 12 bases agree with TRBD1. Germline assignment: CDR1 KGHSH and CDR2 LQKENI. The CDR3 consists of 18 residues. V shed 1 base, J shed 4 bases, and the junction held 11 bases outside the gene matches. Full variable domain (outside the CDR3, taken from reference TRBV18 and TRBJ2-7): NAGVMQNPRHLVRRRGQEARLRCSPMKGHSHVYWYRQLPEEGLKFMVYLQKENIIDESGMPKERFSAEFPKEGPSILRIQQVVRGDSAAYFCASSPQLGQGAATYEQYFGPGTRLTVT.

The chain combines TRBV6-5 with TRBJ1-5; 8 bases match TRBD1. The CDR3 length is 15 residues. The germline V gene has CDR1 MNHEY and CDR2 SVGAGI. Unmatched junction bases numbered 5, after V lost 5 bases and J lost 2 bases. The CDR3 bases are TGTGCCAGCAGTACAGGACAGGGACGCAATCAGCCCCAGCATTTT. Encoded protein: CASSTGQGRNQPQHF.

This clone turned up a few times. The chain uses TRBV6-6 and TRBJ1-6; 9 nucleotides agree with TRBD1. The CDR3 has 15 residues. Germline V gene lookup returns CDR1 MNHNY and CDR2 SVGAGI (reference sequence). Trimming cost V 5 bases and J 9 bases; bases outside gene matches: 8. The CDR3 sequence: CASSPTGQGISPLHF. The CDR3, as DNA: TGTGCCAGCAGTCCGACCGGACAGGGGATTTCACCCCTCCACTTT.

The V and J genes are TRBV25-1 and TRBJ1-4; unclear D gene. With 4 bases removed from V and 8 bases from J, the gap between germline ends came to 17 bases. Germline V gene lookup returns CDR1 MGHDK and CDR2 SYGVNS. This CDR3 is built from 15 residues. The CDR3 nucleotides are TGTGCCAGCAGTGGGGGAGAGTTTGTGAGGGAAAAACTGTTTTTT. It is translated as CASSGGEFVREKLFF.

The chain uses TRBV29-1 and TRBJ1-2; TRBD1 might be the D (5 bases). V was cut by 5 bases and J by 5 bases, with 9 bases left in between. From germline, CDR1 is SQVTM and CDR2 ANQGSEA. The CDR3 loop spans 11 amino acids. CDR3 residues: CSVRQGYGYTF. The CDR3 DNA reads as TGCAGCGTTAGGCAGGGATATGGCTACACCTTC.

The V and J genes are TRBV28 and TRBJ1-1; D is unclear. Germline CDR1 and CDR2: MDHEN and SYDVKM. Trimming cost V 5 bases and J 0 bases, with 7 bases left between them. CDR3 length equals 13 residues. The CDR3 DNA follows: TGTGCCAGCAGTCCATCAATGAACACTGAAGCTTTCTTT. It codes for CASSPSMNTEAFF.

Written as DNA, the CDR3 is TGTGCCAGCAGTAGAACAGGGGTTGGAGACACTGAAGCTTTCTTT. The encoded protein is CASSRTGVGDTEAFF. The J gene is TRBJ1-1, the V gene TRBV6-4; 7 bases fit TRBD1. Germline V gene data show CDR1 as MRHNA and CDR2 as SNTAGT. The V and J ends lost 5 bases and 3 bases, in that order; junction bases with no gene match: 9. This CDR3 is built from 15 residues.

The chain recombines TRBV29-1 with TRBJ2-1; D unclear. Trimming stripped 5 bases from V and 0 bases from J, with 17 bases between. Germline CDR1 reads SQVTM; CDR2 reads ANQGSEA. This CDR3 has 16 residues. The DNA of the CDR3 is TGCAGCGTTTACTCCCCTCGAAGGAGCTCCTACAATGAGCAGTTCTTC. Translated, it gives CSVYSPRRSSYNEQFF.

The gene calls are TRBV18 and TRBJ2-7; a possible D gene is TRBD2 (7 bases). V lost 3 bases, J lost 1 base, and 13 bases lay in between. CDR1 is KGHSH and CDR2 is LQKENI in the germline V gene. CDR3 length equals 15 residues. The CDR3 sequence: CASSPAAGASYEQYF. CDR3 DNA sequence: TGTGCCAGCTCACCGGCCGCGGGGGCATCCTACGAGCAGTACTTC.

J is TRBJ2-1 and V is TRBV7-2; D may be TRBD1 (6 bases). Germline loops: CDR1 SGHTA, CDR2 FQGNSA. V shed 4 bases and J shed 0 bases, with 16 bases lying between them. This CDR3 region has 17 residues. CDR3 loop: CASSSGGPSHSYNEQFF. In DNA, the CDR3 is TGTGCCAGCAGCTCTGGGGGCCCTTCTCACTCCTACAATGAGCAGTTCTTC.

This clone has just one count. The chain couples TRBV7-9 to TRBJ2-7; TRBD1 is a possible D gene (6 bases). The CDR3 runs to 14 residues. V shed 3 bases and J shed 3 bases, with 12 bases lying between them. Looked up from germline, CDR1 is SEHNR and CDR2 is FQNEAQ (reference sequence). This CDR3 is CASSLNQGGYEQYF. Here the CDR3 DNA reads TGTGCCAGCAGCTTGAATCAAGGGGGCTACGAGCAGTACTTC.

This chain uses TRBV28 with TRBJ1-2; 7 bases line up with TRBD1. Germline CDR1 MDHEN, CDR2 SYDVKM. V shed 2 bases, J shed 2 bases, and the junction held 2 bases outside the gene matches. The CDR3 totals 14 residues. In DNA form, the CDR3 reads TGTGCCAGCAGTTTACCGGGACAGAACTATGGCTACACCTTC. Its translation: CASSLPGQNYGYTF.

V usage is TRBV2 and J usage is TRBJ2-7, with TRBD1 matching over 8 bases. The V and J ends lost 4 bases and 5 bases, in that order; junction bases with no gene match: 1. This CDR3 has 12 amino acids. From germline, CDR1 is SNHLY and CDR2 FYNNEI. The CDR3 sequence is CASSGTGNEQYF. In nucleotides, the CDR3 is TGTGCCAGCAGTGGGACAGGGAACGAGCAGTACTTC.

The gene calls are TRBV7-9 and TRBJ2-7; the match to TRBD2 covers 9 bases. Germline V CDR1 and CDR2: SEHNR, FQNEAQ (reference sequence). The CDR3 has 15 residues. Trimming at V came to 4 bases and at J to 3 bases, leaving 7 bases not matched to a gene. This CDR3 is CASSSQGGGGYEQYF. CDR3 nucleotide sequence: TGTGCCAGCAGCTCTCAAGGCGGGGGGGGCTACGAGCAGTACTTC.

The CDR3 reads CASSQTDRGRETQYF. As DNA, the CDR3 is TGCGCCAGCAGCCAGACGGACAGGGGAAGGGAGACCCAGTACTTC. The chain employs TRBV4-1 and TRBJ2-5, with 9 bases identical to TRBD1. This CDR3 contains 15 residues. The V and J ends lost 3 bases and 5 bases, in that order; junction bases with no gene match: 7. Germline assignment: CDR1 MGHRA and CDR2 YSYEKL.

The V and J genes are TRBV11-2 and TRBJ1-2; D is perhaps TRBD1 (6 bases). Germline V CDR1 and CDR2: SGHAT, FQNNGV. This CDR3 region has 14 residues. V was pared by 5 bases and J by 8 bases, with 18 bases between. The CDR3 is CASSPRQAQGGYTF. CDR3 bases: TGTGCCAGCAGCCCCCGACAGGCGCAAGGAGGCTACACCTTC.

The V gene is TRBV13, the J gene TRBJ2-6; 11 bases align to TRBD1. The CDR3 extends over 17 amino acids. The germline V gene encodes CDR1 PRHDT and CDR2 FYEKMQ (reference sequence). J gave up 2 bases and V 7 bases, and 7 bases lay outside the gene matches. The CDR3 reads CASTFRTGGTGANVLTF. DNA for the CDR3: TGTGCCAGCACCTTTCGGACAGGGGGCACTGGGGCCAACGTCCTGACTTTC.

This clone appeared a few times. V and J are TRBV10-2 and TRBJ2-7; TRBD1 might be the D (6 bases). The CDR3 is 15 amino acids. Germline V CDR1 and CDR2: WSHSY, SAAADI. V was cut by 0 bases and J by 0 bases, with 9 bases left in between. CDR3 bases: TGCGCCAGCAGTGAGTCGGGGGCATTCTCCTACGAGCAGTACTTC. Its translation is CASSESGAFSYEQYF.

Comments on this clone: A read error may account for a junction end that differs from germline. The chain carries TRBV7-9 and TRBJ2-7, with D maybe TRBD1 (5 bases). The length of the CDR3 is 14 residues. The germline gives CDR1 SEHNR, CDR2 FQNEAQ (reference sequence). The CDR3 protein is CASTLMGDSYEQYF. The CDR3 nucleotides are TGTGCCAGCACCTTAATGGGCGACAGCTACGAGCAGTACTTC.